What follows are 26 T cell receptor beta chains derived from one specimen sequenced in a study of blood T cell repertoires in COVID-19. Clones were sequenced by immunoSEQ multiplex PCR, and TCRdb holds only the in-frame ones, with some missing. The repertoire holds around 100,000 clones, approximately 80% seen once, with 24% in the top ten. The specimen sequenced was peripheral blood. These receptor sequences come from a human donor in a cohort sampled during active COVID-19.

This clone has a count of ten or more. In DNA form, the CDR3 reads TGTGCCAGCAGTTACGGTTCGGGGAGCTCCTATAATTCACCCCTCCACTTT. The encoded protein is CASSYGSGSSYNSPLHF. This chain connects TRBV6-2 or TRBV6-3 to TRBJ1-6; D is unclear. The CDR3 sequence is 17 residues long. CDR1 is MNHEY and CDR2 is SVGEGT in the germline V gene. The V and J ends lost 2 bases and 0 bases respectively, with 11 bases between them.

V and J are TRBV6-4 and TRBJ2-2, with 8 bases fitting TRBD1. The CDR3 length is 14 residues. Germline V gene sequence: CDR1 MRHNA, CDR2 SNTAGT. V was pared by 4 bases and J by 4 bases, with 2 bases of the junction left unmatched. CDR3 DNA sequence: TGTGCCAGCAGTGGACAGGGGTCCACCGGGGAGCTGTTTTTT. Translated: CASSGQGSTGELFF.

This rearrangement joins TRBV4-1 to TRBJ2-5; TRBD2 matches 7 bases. The CDR3 totals 16 residues. Germline V gene data show CDR1 as MGHRA and CDR2 as YSYEKL. Losses at the gene ends were 0 bases for V and 0 bases for J; bases not matched to a gene: 4. CDR3 sequence: CASSQESGTYQETQYF. Here the CDR3 DNA reads TGCGCCAGCAGCCAAGAAAGCGGGACGTACCAAGAGACCCAGTACTTC.

The V call is TRBV10-3, the J call TRBJ1-2, with 7 nucleotides matching TRBD1. Germline CDR1 ENHRY, CDR2 SYGVKD. This CDR3 is built from 15 residues. V lost 4 bases, J lost 1 base, and 6 bases stayed unmatched. CDR3 nucleotides: TGTGCCATCAGTGGGGGGGACAGATTTAACTATGGCTACACCTTC. This gives the protein CAISGGDRFNYGYTF.

The V call is TRBV18, the J call TRBJ2-5; D ambiguous. This CDR3 comprises 13 residues. V was pared by 3 bases and J by 2 bases, with 7 bases between. Germline V CDR1 and CDR2: KGHSH, LQKENI. The CDR3 region is CASSPFPQETQYF. The CDR3 DNA reads TGTGCCAGCTCACCGTTCCCACAAGAGACCCAGTACTTC.

The V gene is TRBV2, the J gene TRBJ1-1; D remains unclear. The CDR3 is 14 residues long. The germline V gene encodes CDR1 SNHLY and CDR2 FYNNEI. V lost 3 bases to trimming and J lost 2 bases, with 10 bases between them. CDR3 residues: CASSEWQLNTEAFF. The CDR3 DNA sequence: TGTGCCAGCAGTGAGTGGCAACTAAACACTGAAGCTTTCTTT.

The chain combines TRBV6-4 with TRBJ2-1, with TRBD2 matching over 7 bases. This CDR3 is built from 17 residues. Looked up from germline, CDR1 is MRHNA and CDR2 is SNTAGT. Germline trimming cut 6 bases from V and 7 bases from J; bases unmatched to any gene: 18. In nucleotides, the CDR3 is TGTGCCAGCAGACCGCTACAGCGGGATCTAAGTCTAAATGAGCAGTTCTTC. Amino acid sequence: CASRPLQRDLSLNEQFF.

The rearrangement uses TRBV5-1 and TRBJ2-1, with 7 bases lining up with TRBD1. CDR3 length: 13 residues. The germline gives CDR1 SGHRS, CDR2 YFSETQ. V trimming: 4 bases; J trimming: 7 bases; junction bases outside the gene matches: 5. CDR3 residues: CASSPRQGNEQFF. As DNA, the CDR3 is TGCGCCAGCAGCCCGAGACAGGGAAATGAGCAGTTCTTC.

The rearrangement links TRBV6-4 to TRBJ1-4; TRBD1 is a possible D gene (5 bases). V was clipped by 0 bases and J by 1 base, with 6 bases between them. There are 15 residues in the CDR3. Germline values: CDR1 MRHNA, CDR2 SNTAGT. As DNA, the CDR3 is TGTGCCAGCAGTGACTCGGGGGGAACTAATGAAAAACTGTTTTTT. Protein: CASSDSGGTNEKLFF.

The CDR3 DNA sequence: TGCGCCAGCAGCCAACCCGGACTAGCGGGTAACTCCTACGAGCAGTACTTC. This sequence encodes CASSQPGLAGNSYEQYF. The gene calls are TRBV4-1 and TRBJ2-7, with 11 bases that match TRBD2. The CDR3 length is 17 residues. Germline V lookup: CDR1 MGHRA, CDR2 YSYEKL. Germline trimming cut 2 bases from V and 0 bases from J; bases unmatched to any gene: 6.

This chain connects TRBV19 to TRBJ1-4, with TRBD1 as a possible D gene (6 bases). The germline V and J ends were trimmed by 4 bases and 5 bases, with 11 bases remaining between them. This CDR3 region has 14 residues. Germline lookup yields CDR1 LNHDA and CDR2 SQIVND (reference sequence). The CDR3 is CASSKGRGNEKLFF. DNA of the CDR3: TGTGCCAGTAGTAAGGGCAGGGGAAATGAAAAACTGTTTTTT.

V gene TRBV3-1 (or the pseudogene TRBV3-2) combines with J gene TRBJ2-2; 7 bases agree with TRBD1. The CDR3 has 14 amino acids. CDR1 and CDR2 from the germline V gene are LGHDT and YNNKEL (reference sequence). J lost 5 bases, V lost 8 bases, and 8 bases had no gene match. The CDR3 is CASRRTGWTGELFF. CDR3 nucleotides: TGTGCCAGCCGAAGGACAGGATGGACCGGGGAGCTGTTTTTT.

The chain employs TRBV2 and TRBJ2-3; possible D gene TRBD1, 5 bases. This CDR3 contains 15 residues. Germline-derived CDR1 and CDR2 are SNHLY and FYNNEI. V lost 2 bases and J 3 bases, leaving 12 bases between the germline ends. The CDR3 DNA reads TGTGCCAGCAGTGAAAGGCTAGGGGTTACAGATACGCAGTATTTT. As protein: CASSERLGVTDTQYF.

This chain uses TRBV28 with TRBJ2-1, with 8 bases matching TRBD1. The ends lost 3 bases at V and 5 bases at J; junction bases unmatched: 6. Germline V gene data show CDR1 as MDHEN and CDR2 as SYDVKM. This CDR3 has 15 amino acids. The CDR3 DNA reads as TGTGCCAGCAGTTTCCGGGACAGGACCCACAATGAGCAGTTCTTC. This codes for CASSFRDRTHNEQFF.

The chain combines TRBV3-1 (or the pseudogene TRBV3-2) with TRBJ2-1, with TRBD2 matching 11 bases. CDR3 size: 15 residues. Germline-derived CDR1 and CDR2 are LGHDT and YNNKEL (reference sequence). J gave up 10 bases and V 6 bases, and 11 bases lay outside the gene matches. CDR3 residues: CASSLLAGGLGEQFF. As DNA, the CDR3 is TGTGCCAGCAGTCTTTTAGCGGGGGGGCTCGGAGAGCAGTTCTTC.

The chain recombines TRBV14 with TRBJ2-1; D ambiguous. Germline CDR1 SGHDN, CDR2 FVKESK. The ends were cut back, 4 bases at V and 9 bases at J, with 16 bases in the middle. The length of the CDR3 is 14 residues. The CDR3 DNA reads TGTGCCAGCAGCCCCGAATATCCTAGTATTGAGCAGTTCTTC. Amino acids: CASSPEYPSIEQFF. The whole variable domain, filled in from reference TRBV14 and TRBJ2-1, reads EAGVTQFPSHSVIEKGQTVTLRCDPISGHDNLYWYRRVMGKEIKFLLHFVKESKQDESGMPNNRFLAERTGGTYSTLKVQPAELEDSGVYFCASSPEYPSIEQFFGPGTRLTVL.

The V gene is TRBV29-1, the J gene TRBJ2-2, with TRBD2 identical over 7 bases. The germline gives CDR1 SQVTM, CDR2 ANQGSEA. Germline trimming cut 7 bases from V and 6 bases from J; bases unmatched to any gene: 2. This CDR3 region has 11 residues. The CDR3 DNA is TGCAGCGGCGGGGGATCCGGGGAGCTGTTTTTT. Translated: CSGGGSGELFF.

Here the CDR3 DNA reads TGCAGCGTTGCGGGGACAGTCTCGAACACCGGGGAGCTGTTTTTT. This encodes CSVAGTVSNTGELFF. J is TRBJ2-2 and V is TRBV29-1; 7 bases fit TRBD1. The germline V gene encodes CDR1 SQVTM and CDR2 ANQGSEA. This CDR3 is built from 15 residues. With V trimmed by 4 bases and J by 0 bases, 5 bases remained unmatched.

This rearrangement joins TRBV7-8 to TRBJ2-7; 10 nucleotides line up with TRBD1. This CDR3 has 13 amino acids. Unmatched junction bases numbered 0, after V lost 1 base and J lost 6 bases. Germline CDR1 is SGHVS and CDR2 is FQNEAQ. CDR3 residues: CASSLGTGGEQYF. The CDR3 DNA is TGTGCCAGCAGCTTAGGGACAGGGGGCGAGCAGTACTTC.

This chain uses TRBV9 with TRBJ2-1, with 9 bases aligning to TRBD2. V lost 7 bases, J lost 8 bases, and 7 bases stayed unmatched. The germline gives CDR1 SGDLS, CDR2 YYNGEE. This CDR3 is 13 amino acids long. As DNA, the CDR3 is TGTGCCAGCGTAGATAGCGGGAGCCATGAGCAGTTCTTC. It codes for CASVDSGSHEQFF.

The CDR3 DNA reads TGTGCCAGCTCACCACAATGGACAGGACGAGAAAAACTGTTTTTT. This translates into CASSPQWTGREKLFF. The gene calls are TRBV18 and TRBJ1-4; 7 positions agree with TRBD1. The CDR3 is 15 amino acids. Unmatched junction bases numbered 7, after V lost 1 base and J lost 8 bases. Germline lookup yields CDR1 KGHSH and CDR2 LQKENI. Supplemented by reference TRBV18 and TRBJ1-4, the full variable domain reads NAGVMQNPRHLVRRRGQEARLRCSPMKGHSHVYWYRQLPEEGLKFMVYLQKENIIDESGMPKERFSAEFPKEGPSILRIQQVVRGDSAAYFCASSPQWTGREKLFFGSGTQLSVL.

This clone was observed a few times. This rearrangement joins TRBV19 to TRBJ2-1; TRBD1 might be the D (6 bases). The V end lost 5 bases, the J end lost 10 bases, and 15 bases lay between the germline ends. Germline V gives CDR1 LNHDA, CDR2 SQIVND (reference sequence). The CDR3 sequence is 13 residues long. CDR3 region: CASSWVGQREQFF. In DNA, the CDR3 is TGTGCCAGTAGTTGGGTTGGACAGAGGGAGCAGTTCTTC.

This clone was observed a few times. V gene TRBV11-3 combines with J gene TRBJ2-2; 7 bases match TRBD1. Per the germline V gene, CDR1 is SGHNT and CDR2 is YENEEA. The V and J ends lost 5 bases and 4 bases, in that order; junction bases with no gene match: 4. This CDR3 spans 14 amino acids. CDR3 sequence reads: CASSVGQITGELFF. The CDR3 DNA reads TGTGCCAGCAGCGTGGGACAGATCACCGGGGAGCTGTTTTTT.

The chain carries TRBV5-5 and TRBJ2-2; tentative D call: TRBD1 (6 bases). The germline V gene has CDR1 SGHKS and CDR2 YYEKEE (reference sequence). CDR3 length: 14 residues. The germline V and J ends were trimmed by 0 bases and 3 bases, with 6 bases remaining between them. The CDR3 DNA reads TGTGCCAGCAGCTTGGGGACAGACACCGGGGAGCTGTTTTTT. Translation: CASSLGTDTGELFF.

This chain links TRBV5-6 with TRBJ1-1; the match to TRBD1 covers 9 bases. The CDR3 runs to 17 residues. CDR1 and CDR2 from the germline V gene are SGHDT and YYEEEE. With V trimmed by 5 bases and J by 5 bases, 16 bases remained unmatched. CDR3 sequence: CASSQPGQGREGTEAFF. In DNA, the CDR3 is TGTGCCAGCAGTCAGCCGGGACAGGGACGAGAAGGTACTGAAGCTTTCTTT. The full variable domain, its missing parts supplied by reference TRBV5-6 and TRBJ1-1, is DAGVTQSPTHLIKTRGQQVTLRCSPKSGHDTVSWYQQALGQGPQFIFQYYEEEERQRGNFPDRFSGHQFPNYSSELNVNALLLGDSALYLCASSQPGQGREGTEAFFGQGTRLTVV.

V is TRBV28 and J is TRBJ1-2, with 10 bases lining up with TRBD1. V lost 2 bases, J lost 7 bases, and 7 bases stayed unmatched. The germline V gene has CDR1 MDHEN and CDR2 SYDVKM. The CDR3 is 15 residues long. CDR3 sequence reads: CASSLPTGGKGGYTF. The CDR3 DNA reads as TGTGCCAGCAGTTTACCGACAGGGGGCAAGGGTGGCTACACCTTC.